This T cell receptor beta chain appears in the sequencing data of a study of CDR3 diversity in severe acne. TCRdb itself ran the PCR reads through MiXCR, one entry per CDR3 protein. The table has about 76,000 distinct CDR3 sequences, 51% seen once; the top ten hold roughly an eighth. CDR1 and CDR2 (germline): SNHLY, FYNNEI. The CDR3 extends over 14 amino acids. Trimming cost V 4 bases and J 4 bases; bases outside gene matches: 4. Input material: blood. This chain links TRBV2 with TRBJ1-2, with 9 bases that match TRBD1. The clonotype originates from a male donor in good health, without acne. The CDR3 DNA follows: TGTGCCAGCAGTGGAACAGGGGGCGGCTATGGCTACACCTTC. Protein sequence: CASSGTGGGYGYTF.